This T cell receptor beta chain derives from a study of OX40 agonist ivuxolimab in advanced cancers. Study summary: A history of anti-PD-1, anti-PD-L1 or anti-CTLA-4 therapy was acceptable, and over 35% had some.

Study-wide results and limits: Undetermined was the antigen specificity of the expanded peripheral T cells. Clonal expansion by week 6 occurred in CD4+ and CD8+ blood T cells (at 0.1 to 3.0 mg/kg).

Germline V gene lookup returns CDR1 SGHTA and CDR2 FQGNSA. J lost 5 bases, V lost 5 bases, and 11 bases had no gene match. The CDR3 has 16 amino acids. On this clone: The antigen is unknown.

The method was immunoSEQ multiplex PCR; TCRdb's version includes in-frame clones alone and lacks a portion of them. The table shows about 58,000 clones, with roughly nine tenths occurring only once. The rearrangement joins TRBV7-2 to TRBJ2-1, with 8 nucleotides matching TRBD2. Sample: CD4+ or CD8+ T cells sorted from blood, taken in a trial of the OX40 agonist ivuxolimab. The TCR comes from an adult with an advanced solid tumor such as melanoma, head and neck, liver or kidney cancer. The CDR3 here is CASSDQSGRGHNEQFF. In DNA form, the CDR3 reads TGTGCCAGCAGCGATCAAAGCGGGAGAGGCCACAATGAGCAGTTCTTC. The full variable domain, in which reference TRBV7-2 and TRBJ2-1 provide the parts outside the CDR3, is GAGVSQSPSNKVTEKGKDVELRCDPISGHTALYWYRQSLGQGLEFLIYFQGNSAPDKSGLPSDRFSAERTGGSVSTLTIQRTQQEDSAVYLCASSDQSGRGHNEQFFGPGTRLTVL.